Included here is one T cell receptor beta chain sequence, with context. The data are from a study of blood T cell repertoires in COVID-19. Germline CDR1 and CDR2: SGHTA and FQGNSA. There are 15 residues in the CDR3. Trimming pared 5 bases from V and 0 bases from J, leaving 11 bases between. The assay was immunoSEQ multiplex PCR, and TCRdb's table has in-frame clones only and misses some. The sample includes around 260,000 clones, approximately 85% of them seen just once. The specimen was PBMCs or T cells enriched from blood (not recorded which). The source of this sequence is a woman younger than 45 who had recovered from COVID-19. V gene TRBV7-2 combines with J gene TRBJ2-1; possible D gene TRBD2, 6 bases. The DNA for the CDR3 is TGTGCCAGCAGCCGGGACTTAAGCTCCTACAATGAGCAGTTCTTC. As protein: CASSRDLSSYNEQFF.